This T cell receptor beta chain was sequenced during a study of blood T cell repertoires in COVID-19 (dated by TCRdb to 2018 to 2021). With respect to the entire study: Samples covering the acute and convalescent phases of COVID-19 were provided by collaborators in the United States, Italy and Spain. The prospective study material was composed of cDNA or gDNA derived from T cells, B-cell-depleted T cells, or PBMCs. Deeply sampled blood TCRbeta repertoires from subjects exposed to, actively infected with, or recovered from COVID-19 were included in the dataset. A freely available public database, intended as a resource for researchers studying the immune response to SARS-CoV-2, is where the repertoires were released. The samples were drawn from the first 160 participants of the ongoing ImmuneRACE study and from over a thousand subjects provided by 6 global collaborators. A de-identified subject ID, COVID-19 status, age in years and sex were almost always included in the sample metadata. HLA class I and class II types, where available, came from metadata supplied by the sample provider rather than from assay-based typing.

TCRbeta CDR3 regions were amplified from genomic DNA using the immunoSEQ Assay, a bias-controlled multiplex PCR. The paper's processing steps were these. The number of nucleated cells in each sample was estimated by amplification of reference gene primers within the assay. To quantify the absolute abundance of each unique TCRbeta CDR3 rearrangement, sequence reads were collapsed and filtered. Productive Simpson clonality was computed per sample as the square root of Simpson's diversity index over productive rearrangements. TCRdb holds this immuneACCESS table with in-frame rearrangements only. Some clones are missing; in checked studies, unresolved V genes explain under half, and the rest has no known cause. Clone size and V and J calls were adopted from that table, with D and trimming inferred from the DNA. The sample includes 400,000 to 500,000 clones, with about 88% observed a single time. The top ten hold approximately 1.5% of the sample.

To note about this clone: Its specific antigen is unknown. Nothing much larger sits one base from this clone, and base qualities are not available.

Participants in the prospective study were aged roughly 18 to 100 years, lived in about two dozen United States geographic areas, and enrolled through a virtual design. In the prospective study, cohorts were assigned on the basis of participant-reported clinical history obtained from a screening survey and a study questionnaire. A participant counted as exposed if, within 2 weeks of entering the study, that participant had been in contact with someone who had a PCR-confirmed or clinician-diagnosed COVID-19 case. In the prospective study, mobile phlebotomists collected whole blood, serum and a nasopharyngeal or oropharyngeal swab from each participant. Participants in the prospective study had the option to provide additional blood draws and questionnaires over a 2-month period. Prospective study blood samples were shipped either frozen or at room temperature before DNA extraction. Study-wide conclusions, independent of this receptor: Clinical and demographic metadata were provided uncurated, with the amount varying by source and participant.

CDR1 and CDR2 (LNHNV, YYDKDF) derive from the germline V gene (reference sequence). V is shortened by 3 bases, J by 0 bases, and the region joining them spans 8 bases. Inclusive of the bounding cysteine and phenylalanine, the CDR3 is 14 residues long. Only the CDR3 portion is preserved as DNA: 42 bases, with reading frame beginning at the first base. This sequence originates from a woman aged 18-29 years who had been exposed to COVID-19. The V gene is TRBV15 and the J gene is TRBJ1-1, with no confident D gene call. Sequenced material: PBMCs or T cells enriched from blood (not recorded which). The bases read TGTGCCACCAGCAGTCAGATATTGAACACTGAAGCTTTCTTT. Its translation is CATSSQILNTEAFF.